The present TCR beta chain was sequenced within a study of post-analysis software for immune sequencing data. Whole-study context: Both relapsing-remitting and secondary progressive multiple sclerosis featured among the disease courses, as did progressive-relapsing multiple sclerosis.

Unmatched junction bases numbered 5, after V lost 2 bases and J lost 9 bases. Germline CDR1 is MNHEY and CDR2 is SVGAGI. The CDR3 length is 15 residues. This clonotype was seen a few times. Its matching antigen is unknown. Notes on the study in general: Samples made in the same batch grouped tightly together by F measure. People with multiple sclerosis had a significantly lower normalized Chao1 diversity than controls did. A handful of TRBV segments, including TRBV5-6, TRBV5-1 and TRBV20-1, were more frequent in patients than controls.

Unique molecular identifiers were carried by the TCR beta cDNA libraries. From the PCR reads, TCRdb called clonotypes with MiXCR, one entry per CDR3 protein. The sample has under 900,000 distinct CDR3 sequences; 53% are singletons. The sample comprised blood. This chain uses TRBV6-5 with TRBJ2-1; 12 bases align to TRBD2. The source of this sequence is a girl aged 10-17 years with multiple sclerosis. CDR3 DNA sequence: TGTGCCAGCAGTTACGACACTAGCGGGGGGTTTGAGCAGTTCTTC. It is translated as CASSYDTSGGFEQFF.